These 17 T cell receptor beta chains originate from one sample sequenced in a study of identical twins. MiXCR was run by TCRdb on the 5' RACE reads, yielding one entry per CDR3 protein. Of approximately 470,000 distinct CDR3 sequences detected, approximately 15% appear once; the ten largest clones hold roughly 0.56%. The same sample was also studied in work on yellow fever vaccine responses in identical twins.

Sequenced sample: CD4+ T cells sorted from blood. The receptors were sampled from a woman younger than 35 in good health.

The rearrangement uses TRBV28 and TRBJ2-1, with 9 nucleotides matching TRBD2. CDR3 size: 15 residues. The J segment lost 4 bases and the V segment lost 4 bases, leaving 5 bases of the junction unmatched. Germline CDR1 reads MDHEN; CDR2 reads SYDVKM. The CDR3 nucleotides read TGTGCCAGCAGTTCCCGACTAGCGGATTACAATGAGCAGTTCTTC. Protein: CASSSRLADYNEQFF.

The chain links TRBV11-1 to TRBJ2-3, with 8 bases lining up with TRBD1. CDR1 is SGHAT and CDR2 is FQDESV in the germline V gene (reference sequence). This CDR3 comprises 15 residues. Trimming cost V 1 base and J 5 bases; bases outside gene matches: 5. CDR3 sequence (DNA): TGTGCCAGCAGCTTAGTAGCAGGGGGCCAAGATACGCAGTATTTT. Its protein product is CASSLVAGGQDTQYF.

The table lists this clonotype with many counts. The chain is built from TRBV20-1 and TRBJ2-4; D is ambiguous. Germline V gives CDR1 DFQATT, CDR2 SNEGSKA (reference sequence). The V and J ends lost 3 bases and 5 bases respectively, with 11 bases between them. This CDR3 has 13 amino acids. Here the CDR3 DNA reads TGCAGTGCTAGTTCCGACTGGGAAAACATTCAGTACTTC. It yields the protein CSASSDWENIQYF.

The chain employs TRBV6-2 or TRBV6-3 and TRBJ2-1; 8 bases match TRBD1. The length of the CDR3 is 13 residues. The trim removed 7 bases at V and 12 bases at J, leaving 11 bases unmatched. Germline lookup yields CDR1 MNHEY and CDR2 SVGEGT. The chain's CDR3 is CASTRGQGTVQFF. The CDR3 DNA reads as TGTGCCAGCACCAGAGGACAGGGAACCGTGCAGTTCTTC.

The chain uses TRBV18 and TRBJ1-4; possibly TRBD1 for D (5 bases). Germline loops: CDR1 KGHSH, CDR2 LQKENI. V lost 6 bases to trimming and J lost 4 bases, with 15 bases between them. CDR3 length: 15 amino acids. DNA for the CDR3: TGTGCCAGCTCCCGACAGAGCCAACTTAATGAAAAACTGTTTTTT. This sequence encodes CASSRQSQLNEKLFF.

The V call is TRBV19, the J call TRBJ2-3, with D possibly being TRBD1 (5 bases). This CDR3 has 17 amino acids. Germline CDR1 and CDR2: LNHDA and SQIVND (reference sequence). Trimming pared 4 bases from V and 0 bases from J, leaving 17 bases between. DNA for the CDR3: TGTGCCAGTAGTACCCCAGGGCTGCTTGCTAGCACAGATACGCAGTATTTT. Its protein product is CASSTPGLLASTDTQYF.

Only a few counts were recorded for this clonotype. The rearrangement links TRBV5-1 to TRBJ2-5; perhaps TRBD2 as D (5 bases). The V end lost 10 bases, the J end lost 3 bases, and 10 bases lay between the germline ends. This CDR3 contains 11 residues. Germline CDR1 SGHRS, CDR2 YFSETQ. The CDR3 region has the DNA TGCGCCTCGGAGGCCAAAGAGACCCAGTACTTC. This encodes CASEAKETQYF.

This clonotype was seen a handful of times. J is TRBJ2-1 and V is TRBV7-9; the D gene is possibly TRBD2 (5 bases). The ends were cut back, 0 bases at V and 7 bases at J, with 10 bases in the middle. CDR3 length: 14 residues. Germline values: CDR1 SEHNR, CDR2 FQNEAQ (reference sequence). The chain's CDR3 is CASSLALGINEQFF. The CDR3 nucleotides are TGTGCCAGCAGCTTAGCTCTCGGGATTAATGAGCAGTTCTTC.

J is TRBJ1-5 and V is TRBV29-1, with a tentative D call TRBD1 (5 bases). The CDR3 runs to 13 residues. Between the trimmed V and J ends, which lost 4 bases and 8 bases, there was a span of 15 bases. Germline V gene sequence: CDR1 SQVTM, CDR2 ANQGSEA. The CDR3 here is CSVALTAGEPQHF. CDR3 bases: TGCAGCGTTGCCTTGACAGCCGGCGAGCCCCAGCATTTT.

CDR3 sequence reads: CAISEYGAGNNSPLHF. In nucleotides, the CDR3 is TGTGCCATCAGTGAGTACGGAGCAGGGAATAATTCACCCCTCCACTTT. V gene TRBV10-3 combines with J gene TRBJ1-6; D may be TRBD1 (5 bases). Per germline, CDR1 ENHRY and CDR2 SYGVKD. The CDR3 has 16 amino acids. Trimming removed 1 base at V and 5 bases at J, with 12 bases between.

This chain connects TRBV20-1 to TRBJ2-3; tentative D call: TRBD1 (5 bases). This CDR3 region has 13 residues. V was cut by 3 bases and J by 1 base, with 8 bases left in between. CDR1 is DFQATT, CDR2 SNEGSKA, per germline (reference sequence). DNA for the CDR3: TGCAGTGCTAGGGAGACAGGCACAGATACGCAGTATTTT. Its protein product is CSARETGTDTQYF.

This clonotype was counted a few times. CDR3 amino acids: CASSAGQGDGETQYF. The CDR3 coding sequence is TGTGCCAGTAGTGCGGGACAGGGCGATGGAGAGACCCAGTACTTC. The chain recombines TRBV19 with TRBJ2-5, with 9 bases matching TRBD1. With 5 bases clipped from V and 4 bases from J, the junction kept 8 bases outside the gene matches. The V gene's germline CDR1 is LNHDA and CDR2 SQIVND (reference sequence). The CDR3 is made up of 15 amino acids.

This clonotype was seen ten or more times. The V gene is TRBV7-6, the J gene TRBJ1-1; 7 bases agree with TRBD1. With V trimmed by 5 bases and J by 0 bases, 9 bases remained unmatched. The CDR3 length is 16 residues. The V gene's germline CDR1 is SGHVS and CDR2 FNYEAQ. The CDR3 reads CASSPQPGGLNTEAFF. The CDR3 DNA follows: TGTGCCAGCAGCCCCCAGCCAGGGGGGCTGAACACTGAAGCTTTCTTT.

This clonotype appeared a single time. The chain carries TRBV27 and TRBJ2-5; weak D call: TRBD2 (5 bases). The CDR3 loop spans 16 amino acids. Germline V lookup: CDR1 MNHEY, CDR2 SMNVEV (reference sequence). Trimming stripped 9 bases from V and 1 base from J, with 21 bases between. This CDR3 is CASLSKWAGTQETQYF. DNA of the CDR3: TGTGCCAGTCTCTCGAAATGGGCGGGTACCCAAGAGACCCAGTACTTC.

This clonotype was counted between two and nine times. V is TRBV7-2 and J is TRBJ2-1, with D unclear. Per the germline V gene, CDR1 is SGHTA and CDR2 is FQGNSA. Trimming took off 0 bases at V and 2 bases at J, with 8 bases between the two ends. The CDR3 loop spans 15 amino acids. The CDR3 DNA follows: TGTGCCAGCAGCTTAGCCACTACTGCCTACAATGAGCAGTTCTTC. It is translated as CASSLATTAYNEQFF.

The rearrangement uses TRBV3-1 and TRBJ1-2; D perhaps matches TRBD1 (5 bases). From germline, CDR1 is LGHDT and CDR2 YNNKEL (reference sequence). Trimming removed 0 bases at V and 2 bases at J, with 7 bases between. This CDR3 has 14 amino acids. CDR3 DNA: TGTGCCAGCAGCCAAGATTCAGGGAACTATGGCTACACCTTC. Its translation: CASSQDSGNYGYTF. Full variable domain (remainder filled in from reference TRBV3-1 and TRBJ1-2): DTAVSQTPKYLVTQMGNDKSIKCEQNLGHDTMYWYKQDSKKFLKIMFSYNNKELIINETVPNRFSPKSPDKAHLNLHINSLELGDSAVYFCASSQDSGNYGYTFGSGTRLTVV.

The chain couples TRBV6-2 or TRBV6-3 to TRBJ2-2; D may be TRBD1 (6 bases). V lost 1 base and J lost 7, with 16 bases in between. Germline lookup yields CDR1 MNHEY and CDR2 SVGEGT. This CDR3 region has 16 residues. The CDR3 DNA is TGTGCCAGCAGTTACTTCTGGGGACAACGGAGCGGGGAGCTGTTTTTT. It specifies CASSYFWGQRSGELFF.